This T cell receptor (beta chain) was identified in a study of T cell responses to AZD1222 COVID-19 vaccine. Method: immunoSEQ multiplex PCR; TCRdb's copy keeps in-frame clones and lacks some. The sample has around 190,000 clones; about 91% are singletons. Remarks on this clone: Its antigen is unknown.

Study results and caveats: Repertoires in all cases were sampled only once the peak T cell response had passed.

This CDR3 comprises 14 residues. Germline V gene lookup returns CDR1 KGHSH and CDR2 LQKENI. V gave up 3 bases and J gave up 4 bases, with 12 bases separating them. This clonotype originated in an adult in good health. The rearrangement joins TRBV18 to TRBJ1-2, with D unclear. This specimen consisted of peripheral blood, obtained on day 0 of AZD1222 vaccination. CDR3 nucleotides: TGTGCCAGCTCACCGGAGAAGATTCTCTATGGCTACACCTTC. As protein: CASSPEKILYGYTF.